This TCR beta chain was identified during a study of technical replicates of blood from a handful of donors. The CDR3 extends over 15 amino acids. The junction had 4 bases not matched to a gene; V was cut back by 1 base and J by 4 bases. Germline V lookup: CDR1 LGHNA, CDR2 YNFKEQ. Clones were read by immunoSEQ multiplex PCR, and TCRdb kept only the in-frame ones, dropping some. The data hold 80,000 or so clones, with 90% to 95% observed a single time. The sequencing sample was made of T cells isolated from PBMCs. This chain uses TRBV4-2 with TRBJ2-1, with 7 positions matching TRBD2. The receptor comes from a human donor in good health. The CDR3 spells CASSQGGRGYNEQFF. The CDR3 nucleotides are TGTGCCAGCAGCCAAGGCGGGAGAGGATACAATGAGCAGTTCTTC.